This section outlines one T cell receptor beta chain sequence together with its context. This record belongs to a study of blood T cell repertoires in COVID-19. Study in general: Specimens from acute and convalescent COVID-19 originated in the United States, Italy and Spain.

The CDR3 totals 14 residues. Germline V gives CDR1 LNHDA, CDR2 SQIVND (reference sequence). After removal of 6 bases from V and 5 bases from J, the junction contained 5 bases not matched to a gene. TCRdb keeps only in-frame clones here, not all; method: immunoSEQ multiplex PCR. This sample yields roughly 150,000 clones, of which more than 65% are seen a single time; about 7.8% belongs to the top ten. The TCR was taken from a woman in her forties or fifties in a cohort sampled during active or convalescent COVID-19. The V gene is TRBV19, the J gene TRBJ1-2; 11 nucleotides agree with TRBD1. Specimen: peripheral blood. CDR3 coding DNA: TGTGCCAGTAGAGGACAGGGGGCGGGATATGGCTACACCTTC. This gives the protein CASRGQGAGYGYTF.